These T cell receptor beta chains were read from a single sample in a study of T cell responses to AZD1222 COVID-19 vaccine. Profiling relied on immunoSEQ multiplex PCR, and the TCRdb table lists in-frame clones only, not all of them. The profile shows tens of thousands of clones, roughly 82% of them singletons. The sequencing used peripheral blood, collected on day 0 of AZD1222 vaccination. The receptors were gathered from an adult in good health. The CDR3 runs from the conserved cysteine through the conserved F or W. The order of the fields is D gene, clone size, V gene, J gene, CDR3 protein, CDR3 DNA. The D gene is left open where the match is weak. Rows may omit the clone size; those that give it use once, few, many or a size class.

-	few	TRBV6-5	TRBJ2-7	CASSYSTVHEQYF	TGTGCCAGCAGTTACTCGACAGTCCACGAGCAGTACTTC
-	-	TRBV4-2	TRBJ2-2	CASSQDFGGGNTGELFF	TGTGCCAGCAGCCAAGATTTTGGCGGGGGCAACACCGGGGAGCTGTTTTTT
-	-	TRBV10-1	TRBJ1-6	CASSESLGNNSPLHF	TGCGCCAGCAGTGAGTCGCTAGGCAATAATTCACCCCTCCACTTT
TRBD1	-	TRBV7-8	TRBJ1-2	CASSLGTGFTNYGYTF	TGTGCCAGCAGCCTCGGGACAGGGTTCACCAACTATGGCTACACCTTC
-	-	TRBV2	TRBJ2-5	CASSEGQIQETQYF	TGTGCCAGCAGTGAAGGACAAATCCAAGAGACCCAGTACTTC
-	-	TRBV5-6	TRBJ2-7	CASSFVGEYEQYF	TGTGCCAGCAGCTTCGTTGGGGAATACGAGCAGTACTTC
-	-	TRBV11-3	TRBJ2-2	CASSTPRGQAGELFF	TGTGCCAGCAGCACGCCCCGGGGGCAAGCCGGGGAGCTGTTTTTT
-	-	TRBV11-1	TRBJ1-1	CASSLEKIGHTEAFF	TGTGCCAGCAGCTTAGAGAAGATAGGACACACTGAAGCTTTCTTT
-	-	TRBV7-3	TRBJ2-7	CASSLDTGEIYEQYF	TGTGCCAGCAGCCTTGACACGGGGGAAATCTACGAGCAGTACTTC
TRBD2	-	TRBV19	TRBJ2-7	CASSISAGAQYEQYF	TGTGCCAGTAGTATTTCAGCGGGGGCACAATACGAGCAGTACTTC
TRBD1	-	TRBV11-2	TRBJ1-4	CASSRMTGGGEKLFF	TGTGCCAGCAGCCGCATGACAGGGGGCGGCGAAAAACTGTTTTTT
TRBD1	-	TRBV13	TRBJ1-6	CASSLGDRGNSPLHF	TGTGCCAGCAGCTTAGGGGACAGGGGTAATTCACCCCTCCACTTT
-	-	TRBV11-3	TRBJ2-7	CASSLDGGSGYEQYF	TGTGCCAGCAGCTTAGATGGGGGGTCGGGCTACGAGCAGTACTTC
-	-	TRBV28	TRBJ1-1	CASSLGGSNTEAFF	TGTGCCAGCAGTTTAGGAGGGTCCAACACTGAAGCTTTCTTT
-	-	TRBV7-9	TRBJ1-6	CASSSQRQGTSPLHF	TGTGCCAGCAGCTCCCAGCGTCAGGGGACTTCACCCCTCCACTTT
TRBD1	-	TRBV29-1	TRBJ1-4	CSALGTGEEKLFF	TGCAGCGCCCTGGGGACAGGGGAAGAAAAACTGTTTTTT
TRBD1	-	TRBV5-6	TRBJ2-5	CASSLTGGGETQYF	TGTGCCAGCAGCTTAACAGGGGGCGGGGAGACCCAGTACTTC
TRBD2	-	TRBV10-2	TRBJ2-5	CASSASGGAGETQYF	TGCGCCAGCAGTGCCAGCGGGGGGGCCGGAGAGACCCAGTACTTC
TRBD2	-	TRBV13	TRBJ2-7	CASSLESGGGEQYF	TGTGCCAGCAGCTTAGAGAGCGGGGGTGGAGAGCAGTACTTC
-	-	TRBV29-1	TRBJ2-7	CSVVDLEAGEYF	TGCAGCGTCGTTGATTTAGAGGCAGGAGAGTACTTC
-	-	TRBV10-1	TRBJ1-1	CASSGGRGTEAFF	TGCGCCAGCAGTGGAGGCAGGGGCACTGAAGCTTTCTTT
TRBD2	-	TRBV18	TRBJ2-7	CASSPPTSGGAEQYF	TGTGCCAGCTCACCCCCTACTAGCGGGGGGGCCGAGCAGTACTTC
-	-	TRBV3-1/TRBV3-2	TRBJ1-1	CASSQGPVGAFF	TGTGCCAGCAGCCAAGGGCCCGTGGGGGCTTTCTTT
TRBD2	-	TRBV15	TRBJ2-5	CATSGGTTESTQYF	TGTGCCACCAGCGGGGGGACTACAGAAAGCACCCAGTACTTC
-	-	TRBV27	TRBJ2-1	CASSLRRPSRRGSYNEQFF	TGTGCCAGCAGTTTGCGCCGACCTTCTCGTCGGGGGTCCTACAATGAGCAGTTCTTC
-	-	TRBV7-2	TRBJ2-2	CASSLGLGTGELFF	TGTGCCAGCAGCTTAGGTTTGGGCACCGGGGAGCTGTTTTTT
-	-	TRBV30	TRBJ1-5	CACREATNQPQHF	TGTGCCTGCCGGGAGGCCACCAATCAGCCCCAGCATTTT
-	-	TRBV7-8	TRBJ2-3	CASSPRDTQYF	TGTGCCAGCAGCCCAAGAGATACGCAGTATTTT
-	-	TRBV28	TRBJ2-3	CASSPPVPDDTQYF	TGTGCCAGCAGTCCACCGGTGCCAGACGATACGCAGTATTTT
-	-	TRBV6-5	TRBJ1-2	CASSYPQGHGGYTF	TGTGCCAGCAGTTACCCCCAGGGCCACGGGGGCTACACCTTC
TRBD1	-	TRBV6-5	TRBJ1-2	CASRRTGVDYGYTF	TGTGCCAGCAGAAGGACAGGGGTGGACTATGGCTACACCTTC
-	-	TRBV29-1	TRBJ2-1	CSVETRGDPTYNEQFF	TGCAGCGTTGAAACCAGAGGGGACCCAACCTACAATGAGCAGTTCTTC
-	-	TRBV11-3	TRBJ2-4	CASSLEARGDIQYF	TGTGCCAGCAGCTTAGAGGCCAGGGGAGACATTCAGTACTTC
TRBD2	-	TRBV5-4	TRBJ2-3	CASSLESRLAGADTQYF	TGTGCCAGCAGCTTGGAGTCGCGACTAGCGGGTGCAGATACGCAGTATTTT
-	-	TRBV7-8	TRBJ2-7	CASSLERARYYEQYF	TGTGCCAGCAGCTTAGAAAGGGCAAGGTACTACGAGCAGTACTTC
-	-	TRBV11-2	TRBJ1-5	CASSPDKNQPQHF	TGTGCCAGCAGCCCCGACAAAAATCAGCCCCAGCATTTT
TRBD2	once	TRBV6-4	TRBJ2-3	CASSAGGGSTDTQYF	TGTGCCAGCAGTGCTGGCGGGGGGAGTACAGATACGCAGTATTTT
-	-	TRBV6-5	TRBJ2-2	CASSYYTENTGELFF	TGTGCCAGCAGTTACTACACAGAAAACACCGGGGAGCTGTTTTTT
-	once	TRBV5-3	TRBJ1-5	CARSLGLIKPQHF	TGTGCCAGAAGCTTGGGATTGATAAAGCCCCAGCATTTT
-	few	TRBV30	TRBJ1-4	CAWSAGGVEKLFF	TGTGCCTGGAGTGCCGGTGGGGTTGAAAAACTGTTTTTT
-	-	TRBV6-5	TRBJ1-1	CASSYTGDRAEAFF	TGTGCCAGCAGTTATACGGGAGATAGGGCTGAAGCTTTCTTT
-	-	TRBV24-1	TRBJ2-3	CATSAGGSTDTQYF	TGTGCCACCAGTGCCGGCGGGAGCACAGATACGCAGTATTTT
-	-	TRBV3-1/TRBV3-2	TRBJ2-7	CASSQTRGLLYEQYF	TGTGCCAGCAGCCAAACCAGGGGACTCCTCTACGAGCAGTACTTC
TRBD1	-	TRBV4-1	TRBJ2-3	CASSQGFQGAGDTQYF	TGCGCCAGCAGCCAAGGATTCCAGGGGGCGGGAGATACGCAGTATTTT
TRBD1	once	TRBV9	TRBJ1-2	CASDRGDVGYTF	TGTGCCAGCGACAGGGGCGACGTTGGCTACACCTTC
-	once	TRBV23-1	TRBJ1-4	CAIYCRGRLYNEKLFF	TGCGCCATCTATTGTAGGGGCCGGCTTTATAATGAAAAACTGTTTTTT
-	once	TRBV19	TRBJ1-1	CASSNTEAFF	TGTGCCAGTAGTAACACTGAAGCTTTCTTT
TRBD1	-	TRBV19	TRBJ2-3	CASSLGQVRGDTQYF	TGTGCCAGTAGTCTCGGACAGGTGAGGGGAGATACGCAGTATTTT
-	-	TRBV1	TRBJ2-2	CTSSQKLARNTGELFF	TGCACCAGCAGTCAAAAACTAGCGAGGAACACCGGGGAGCTGTTTTTT
-	few	TRBV15	TRBJ1-5	CATSTRQTGQPQHF	TGTGCCACCAGCACCCGACAAACGGGGCAGCCCCAGCATTTT